Here is one T cell receptor (beta chain) with its context. With 3 bases removed from V and 5 bases from J, the gap between germline ends came to 10 bases. The CDR3 loop spans 14 amino acids. Looked up from germline, CDR1 is LNHDA and CDR2 is SQIVND (reference sequence). Data came from immunoSEQ multiplex PCR; TCRdb stores just in-frame clones and leaves some out. The data contain tens of thousands of clones, 75% to 90% of them seen just once; the ten biggest clones take up around 28%. This entry is derived from a study of blood T cell repertoires in COVID-19. The TCR was taken from a woman aged 70 to 79 with active COVID-19. This chain links TRBV19 with TRBJ1-4; D uncertain. The material sequenced was peripheral blood. CDR3 sequence (DNA): TGTGCCAGTAGTATGTTGACTGTAAATGAAAAACTGTTTTTT. It specifies CASSMLTVNEKLFF.